The next 27 T cell receptor beta chains were all read from a single sample in a study of blood T cell repertoires in COVID-19 (dated by TCRdb to about 2020). The library came from the immunoSEQ multiplex PCR assay. In its TCRdb copy, this immuneACCESS table keeps in-frame sequences only and misses some clones. Where compared with another copy, unresolved V genes explain less than half of these, and the others have no known cause. Within this sample are about 220,000 clones, with roughly 84% of them counted one time only. In total, the top ten clones hold about 3.6% of the sample. Sequenced input: peripheral blood. These receptors originate from a woman older than 75 with acute or convalescent COVID-19.

This chain uses TRBV4-2 with TRBJ1-3, with 9 positions matching TRBD1. This CDR3 contains 17 residues. J gave up 8 bases and V 1 base, and 12 bases lay outside the gene matches. The germline CDR1 and CDR2 sequences are LGHNA and YNFKEQ. The CDR3 protein is CASSQVELGQGWDTIYF. The CDR3 DNA reads as TGTGCCAGCAGCCAAGTGGAACTGGGACAGGGATGGGACACCATATATTTT.

This chain connects TRBV6-5 to TRBJ1-6; D possibly corresponds to TRBD1 (5 bases). Looked up from germline, CDR1 is MNHEY and CDR2 is SVGAGI. This CDR3 has 15 residues. The germline V and J ends were trimmed by 4 bases and 5 bases, with 12 bases remaining between them. CDR3 DNA sequence: TGTGCCAGCAGTTCCTCCCGGGGGGATAATTCACCCCTCCACTTT. Translating it yields CASSSSRGDNSPLHF.

The chain links TRBV19 to TRBJ2-3, with 12 bases lining up with TRBD1. V lost 5 bases to trimming and J lost 7 bases; unmatched junction nucleotides: 13. The germline V gene encodes CDR1 LNHDA and CDR2 SQIVND (reference sequence). The CDR3 sequence is 17 residues long. Here the CDR3 DNA reads TGTGCCAGTAGTTACTCTCACCGGGACAGGGGGCTAAATACGCAGTATTTT. As protein: CASSYSHRDRGLNTQYF.

This chain links TRBV10-3 with TRBJ1-6, with TRBD1 identical over 9 bases. V was clipped by 5 bases and J by 7 bases; unmatched bases: 3. This CDR3 is 14 amino acids long. In germline, CDR1 is ENHRY, CDR2 SYGVKD. The CDR3 DNA reads TGTGCCATCAGTTCGACAGGGGGGAATTCACCCCTCCACTTT. This gives the protein CAISSTGGNSPLHF.

This chain joins TRBV7-2 and TRBJ2-3; no firm D call. Trimming pared 3 bases from V and 4 bases from J, leaving 5 bases between. This CDR3 has 12 residues. Germline CDR1 SGHTA, CDR2 FQGNSA. Written as DNA, the CDR3 is TGTGCCAGCAGCTTGGGCCCAGATACGCAGTATTTT. Translated: CASSLGPDTQYF.

V and J are TRBV7-9 and TRBJ1-1, with a tentative D call TRBD1 (6 bases). The length of the CDR3 is 14 residues. The V end was cut by 4 bases, the J end by 3 bases, with 12 bases between. Looked up from germline, CDR1 is SEHNR and CDR2 is FQNEAQ (reference sequence). The CDR3: CASSSSSGDTEAFF. Written as DNA, the CDR3 is TGTGCCAGCAGCTCCTCCTCAGGGGACACTGAAGCTTTCTTT.

V gene TRBV4-2 combines with J gene TRBJ2-2, with 7 bases aligning to TRBD2. The V gene end was trimmed by 6 bases and the J gene end by 2 bases; junction bases not matched to a gene: 12. The CDR3 length is 17 residues. Germline values: CDR1 LGHNA, CDR2 YNFKEQ. The CDR3 DNA reads TGTGCCAGCAGAAGTATAGCGGGCCGCTTTAACACCGGGGAGCTGTTTTTT. This translates into CASRSIAGRFNTGELFF.

The chain combines TRBV5-1 with TRBJ1-1; D gene uncertain. The CDR3 length is 14 residues. V lost 6 bases to trimming and J lost 1 base, with 13 bases between them. The germline V gene encodes CDR1 SGHRS and CDR2 YFSETQ. In DNA form, the CDR3 reads TGCGCCAGCACTCTGGAGGGCAGGAACACTGAAGCTTTCTTT. Its protein product is CASTLEGRNTEAFF.

The chain couples TRBV4-1 to TRBJ1-3; the D is unclear. In germline, CDR1 is MGHRA, CDR2 YSYEKL. V lost 0 bases to trimming and J lost 0 bases, with 9 bases between them. This CDR3 is 16 amino acids long. Here the CDR3 DNA reads TGCGCCAGCAGCCAAGATGAGCTTTACTCTGGAAACACCATATATTTT. Amino acid sequence: CASSQDELYSGNTIYF.

This clone occurred many times. The chain is built from TRBV6-2 or TRBV6-3 and TRBJ1-2; 11 nucleotides align to TRBD1. The CDR3 spans 13 residues. The ends lost 6 bases at V and 7 bases at J; junction bases unmatched: 4. Germline CDR1 is MNHEY and CDR2 is SVGEGT. CDR3 in DNA: TGTGCCAGCAGCCCGGGACAGGGGGTTGGCTACACCTTC. It codes for CASSPGQGVGYTF.

This clone was counted between two and nine times. The chain uses TRBV12-3 or TRBV12-4 and TRBJ2-1; D may be TRBD1 (6 bases). The CDR3 sequence is 13 residues long. The V end was cut by 6 bases, the J end by 6 bases, with 12 bases between. This CDR3 is CASSLQGPNEQFF. CDR3 DNA: TGTGCCAGCAGCCTACAGGGCCCCAATGAGCAGTTCTTC.

This chain connects TRBV3-1 (or the pseudogene TRBV3-2) to TRBJ2-3; the match to TRBD2 covers 12 bases. The CDR3 loop spans 20 amino acids. V lost 0 bases to trimming and J lost 1 base; unmatched junction nucleotides: 11. The germline CDR1 and CDR2 sequences are LGHDT and YNNKEL (reference sequence). The CDR3, as DNA: TGTGCCAGCAGCCAAGACTTCGGACTAGCGGGGACCCTTGGCACAGATACGCAGTATTTT. Its translation: CASSQDFGLAGTLGTDTQYF.

The chain employs TRBV7-2 and TRBJ2-1; 12 bases are a match to TRBD2. V shed 1 base and J 9 bases; nucleotides not matched to a gene: 7. Germline V CDR1 and CDR2: SGHTA, FQGNSA. This CDR3 is built from 16 residues. In DNA form, the CDR3 reads TGTGCCAGCAGCTTAGGGTCTAGCGGGGGGGCAACTGAGCAGTTCTTC. Translated: CASSLGSSGGATEQFF.

The J gene is TRBJ2-3, the V gene TRBV24-1; TRBD2 might be the D (5 bases). From germline, CDR1 is KGHDR and CDR2 SFDVKD. There are 12 residues in the CDR3. Trimming pared 9 bases from V and 5 bases from J, leaving 11 bases between. In nucleotides, the CDR3 is TGTGCCACCTCTTCAGAGGGAGATACGCAGTATTTT. It yields the protein CATSSEGDTQYF.

V and J are TRBV7-3 and TRBJ2-2, with TRBD2 identical over 9 bases. The CDR3 is made up of 15 amino acids. The V gene end was trimmed by 3 bases and the J gene end by 6 bases; junction bases not matched to a gene: 5. CDR1 is SGHTA, CDR2 FQGTGA, per germline. CDR3 DNA sequence: TGTGCCAGCAGCTTCGGCGGGGGGGACGCCGGGGAGCTGTTTTTT. This codes for CASSFGGGDAGELFF.

The rearrangement uses TRBV29-1 and TRBJ1-2; TRBD1 agrees at 9 bases. Looked up from germline, CDR1 is SQVTM and CDR2 is ANQGSEA. The CDR3 totals 15 residues. V lost 2 bases and J lost 8; bases outside the gene matches: 12. CDR3 sequence (DNA): TGCAGCGTTGAATCGGGACAGGGAAGATTCAGCGGCTACACCTTC. This codes for CSVESGQGRFSGYTF.

V usage is TRBV7-2 and J usage is TRBJ2-2; D might be TRBD1 (5 bases). V lost 1 base to trimming and J lost 7 bases, with 13 bases between them. Germline lookup yields CDR1 SGHTA and CDR2 FQGNSA. This CDR3 contains 15 residues. The CDR3 reads CASSLVWGLGGELFF. The DNA of the CDR3 is TGTGCCAGCAGCTTAGTTTGGGGCCTGGGCGGGGAGCTGTTTTTT. Full variable domain (rest looked up from reference TRBV7-2 and TRBJ2-2): GAGVSQSPSNKVTEKGKDVELRCDPISGHTALYWYRQSLGQGLEFLIYFQGNSAPDKSGLPSDRFSAERTGGSVSTLTIQRTQQEDSAVYLCASSLVWGLGGELFFGEGSRLTVL.

J is TRBJ1-2 and V is TRBV18; possibly TRBD1 for D (5 bases). V was pared by 2 bases and J by 6 bases, with 19 bases between. Germline CDR1 reads KGHSH; CDR2 reads LQKENI. The CDR3 contains 16 residues. CDR3 nucleotide sequence: TGTGCCAGCTCACCATCCGCGGGGGTAAGATGGGATGGCTACACCTTC. It translates to CASSPSAGVRWDGYTF. Full variable domain (rest looked up from reference TRBV18 and TRBJ1-2): NAGVMQNPRHLVRRRGQEARLRCSPMKGHSHVYWYRQLPEEGLKFMVYLQKENIIDESGMPKERFSAEFPKEGPSILRIQQVVRGDSAAYFCASSPSAGVRWDGYTFGSGTRLTVV.

The chain has TRBV7-2 and TRBJ2-2; TRBD2 might be the D (5 bases). The CDR3 spans 16 residues. Trimming pared 0 bases from V and 4 bases from J, leaving 12 bases between. The germline V gene has CDR1 SGHTA and CDR2 FQGNSA. In DNA, the CDR3 is TGTGCCAGCAGCTTAGCCACTAGTTTGGGCACCGGGGAGCTGTTTTTT. Translated: CASSLATSLGTGELFF.

The rearrangement uses TRBV28 and TRBJ1-5; D is undetermined. V was clipped by 6 bases and J by 1 base, with 13 bases between them. The CDR3 is 15 residues long. Germline loops: CDR1 MDHEN, CDR2 SYDVKM. The CDR3 loop is CASSRVTLSNQPQHF. In DNA, the CDR3 is TGTGCCAGCAGCCGGGTCACCTTGAGCAATCAGCCCCAGCATTTT.

This rearrangement joins TRBV9 to TRBJ2-7; a possible D gene is TRBD1 (6 bases). Trimming pared 4 bases from V and 7 bases from J, leaving 21 bases between. The CDR3 extends over 15 amino acids. The germline gives CDR1 SGDLS, CDR2 YYNGEE. The chain's CDR3 is CASSPYSGTYGEQYF. CDR3 coding DNA: TGTGCCAGCAGCCCTTACTCCGGGACATACGGTGAGCAGTACTTC.

The V and J genes are TRBV5-4 and TRBJ1-2, with 8 nucleotides matching TRBD1. This CDR3 spans 16 amino acids. J gave up 4 bases and V 0 bases, and 8 bases lay outside the gene matches. Germline CDR1 SGHNT, CDR2 YYREEE (reference sequence). CDR3 nucleotides: TGTGCCAGCAGCTTGGTCGGACAGGGTGTTGGCTATGGCTACACCTTC. It translates to CASSLVGQGVGYGYTF.

This chain uses TRBV2 with TRBJ1-4; the match to TRBD1 covers 10 bases. The V and J ends lost 5 bases and 2 bases, in that order; junction bases with no gene match: 5. The germline CDR1 and CDR2 sequences are SNHLY and FYNNEI. This CDR3 has 16 amino acids. This CDR3 is CASSWTGGGTNEKLFF. CDR3 sequence (DNA): TGTGCCAGCAGTTGGACAGGGGGTGGCACTAATGAAAAACTGTTTTTT.

The V gene is TRBV28, the J gene TRBJ1-1; 8 bases align to TRBD1. The trim removed 6 bases at V and 8 bases at J, leaving 5 bases unmatched. Germline lookup yields CDR1 MDHEN and CDR2 SYDVKM. The CDR3 totals 12 residues. CDR3 in DNA: TGTGCCAGCAGCCGACAGGGGTCGGAAGCTTTCTTT. Protein: CASSRQGSEAFF. The complete variable domain, with remaining parts taken from reference TRBV28 and TRBJ1-1, reads DVKVTQSSRYLVKRTGEKVFLECVQDMDHENMFWYRQDPGLGLRLIYFSYDVKMKEKGDIPEGYSVSREKKERFSLILESASTNQTSMYLCASSRQGSEAFFGQGTRLTVV.

This clone was counted once. The chain employs TRBV5-4 and TRBJ2-3; TRBD2 matches at 10 bases. Germline CDR1 reads SGHNT; CDR2 reads YYREEE (reference sequence). V dropped 0 bases and J dropped 5; count of bases not matched to a gene: 6. The CDR3 extends over 16 amino acids. The CDR3 reads CASSLAAGGPGDTQYF. The CDR3 DNA follows: TGTGCCAGCAGCTTGGCAGCGGGGGGGCCGGGAGATACGCAGTATTTT.

This clone was observed once. This rearrangement joins TRBV6-2 or TRBV6-3 to TRBJ1-2; D call uncertain. The CDR3 extends over 15 amino acids. V lost 2 bases and J lost 4, with 14 bases in between. The germline V gene has CDR1 MNHEY and CDR2 SVGEGT. The CDR3 loop reads CASSYRPSTTYGYTF. The CDR3 bases are TGTGCCAGCAGTTACCGACCTTCGACAACCTATGGCTACACCTTC.

This sequence joins TRBV5-8 and TRBJ1-5; D call uncertain. Germline V lookup: CDR1 SGHTS, CDR2 YDEGEE. This CDR3 region has 15 residues. V lost 0 bases, J lost 9 bases, and 16 bases lay in between. The CDR3 DNA is TGTGCCAGCAGCTTGGGTATTACAGACCCCAGGCCCCAGCATTTT. Its protein is CASSLGITDPRPQHF.